This T cell receptor beta chain emerged from a study of beta chain features in type 1 diabetes. Background on the study: Regarding age, gender and cell yields, patients proved similar to healthy donors. General study points: TCRB CDR3 length was moderately but significantly reduced in all four CD4+ subsets of Type 1 diabetes patients.

Reverse transcribing all isolated RNA meant expressed TCRB transcripts were sequenced. The repertoire was sequenced with immunoSEQ multiplex PCR; TCRdb's copy has only in-frame clones and lacks some. The sample yields 150,000 to 190,000 clones, about a tenth seen once. V gave up 0 bases and J gave up 6 bases; unmatched junction bases: 7. Per the germline V gene, CDR1 is SGHTA and CDR2 is FQGTGA. The CDR3 consists of 15 residues. On this clone itself: Its antigen is unknown.

J is TRBJ2-7 and V is TRBV7-3; 8 bases are a match to TRBD1. The sequencing input was central memory CD4+ T cells from blood. The TCR sequence derives from a man younger than 40 with type 1 diabetes. The DNA of the CDR3 is TGTGCCAGCAGCTTAACCTGGGACAGGTCGGCCGAGCAGTACTTC. It yields the protein CASSLTWDRSAEQYF. Looking up the rest from reference TRBV7-3 and TRBJ2-7 gives the full variable domain: GAGVSQTPSNKVTEKGKYVELRCDPISGHTALYWYRQSLGQGPEFLIYFQGTGAADDSGLPNDRFFAVRPEGSVSTLKIQRTERGDSAVYLCASSLTWDRSAEQYFGPGTRLTVT.